These T cell receptor beta chains were read from a single sample in a study of regulatory T cells in long-lasting Graves disease. From the multiplex PCR reads, TCRdb called clonotypes with MiXCR, one entry per CDR3 protein. The sample has some 350,000 distinct CDR3 sequences, under 20% seen once. The same sample was also used in a study of T cells in Graves' hyperthyroidism and ophthalmopathy.

The input for sequencing was peripheral blood mononuclear cells (PBMCs), taken at new diagnosis, from a patient treated with antithyroid drugs. The receptor source for this set is a woman aged 18-29 years with Graves disease. Each CDR3 is given without its conserved first and last residue. The order of the fields is V gene, CDR3 protein.

V gene: TRBV24-1; CDR3 protein: ATSDWVNEQF
V gene: TRBV3-1; CDR3 protein: ASSQPGQGNTEAF
V gene: TRBV7-9; CDR3 protein: ASSFGRGGDQPQH
V gene: TRBV3-1; CDR3 protein: ASSQVNSVYEAF
V gene: TRBV3-1; CDR3 protein: ASSQSAANVLT
V gene: TRBV6-2/TRBV6-3; CDR3 protein: ASSYLGHSNTEAF
V gene: TRBV6-2/TRBV6-3; CDR3 protein: ASSYVLGAYEQY
V gene: TRBV18; CDR3 protein: ASSPVGGGTGFREQY
V gene: TRBV28; CDR3 protein: ASSLAGPASTDTQY
V gene: TRBV5-1; CDR3 protein: ASSFPGYEQY
V gene: TRBV5-1; CDR3 protein: ASSNPTGGESKF
V gene: TRBV12-3/TRBV12-4; CDR3 protein: ASSQSSAAQRGYT
V gene: TRBV19; CDR3 protein: AVRRDVSRVNTEAF
V gene: TRBV4-1; CDR3 protein: ASSQAGMNTEAF
V gene: TRBV6-1; CDR3 protein: ASNNAGGRGEQY
V gene: TRBV7-3; CDR3 protein: ASSSSGASTDTQY
V gene: TRBV4-2; CDR3 protein: ASSQEARKLGGTYGYT
V gene: TRBV2; CDR3 protein: ASRWRGSYNEQF
V gene: TRBV25-1; CDR3 protein: ASSEIGFGWPQH
V gene: TRBV5-6; CDR3 protein: ASTTPATNEKLF
V gene: TRBV7-9; CDR3 protein: ASSLRGFTDTQY
V gene: TRBV28; CDR3 protein: ASSLSGISNQPQH
V gene: TRBV3-1; CDR3 protein: ASSQDRISENTIY
V gene: TRBV20-1; CDR3 protein: SARDGGAEVGELF
V gene: TRBV3-1; CDR3 protein: ASSQRGSETQY
V gene: TRBV4-2; CDR3 protein: ASSQDPASGYEQY
V gene: TRBV30; CDR3 protein: AWKRGGPYNEQF
V gene: TRBV7-3; CDR3 protein: ASSLITWDTQY
V gene: TRBV5-4; CDR3 protein: ASSLAGLPDTQY
V gene: TRBV29-1; CDR3 protein: SVEGGTSVYNEQF
V gene: TRBV5-1; CDR3 protein: ASRPGGDEKLF
V gene: TRBV27; CDR3 protein: ASSLSGYTYEQY
V gene: TRBV3-1; CDR3 protein: ASSRRGLAYDEQF
V gene: TRBV5-4; CDR3 protein: ASSLGGFNEQF
V gene: TRBV27; CDR3 protein: ASSAGQGKWDYGYA
V gene: TRBV12-3/TRBV12-4; CDR3 protein: ASSLGTSGGFGEQF
V gene: TRBV29-1; CDR3 protein: SVDRGTDTQY
V gene: TRBV7-9; CDR3 protein: ASSPSQVGDTEAF
V gene: TRBV14; CDR3 protein: ASSQGTGRAEQY
V gene: TRBV29-1; CDR3 protein: SVRTQNQY
V gene: TRBV30; CDR3 protein: AWSSGQGRVQPQH
V gene: TRBV27; CDR3 protein: ASRPHVGGRGETQY
V gene: TRBV2; CDR3 protein: ASSVMGETQY